The TCR beta chain under discussion was sequenced for a study of cytomegalovirus exposure and HLA in healthy donors. CDR1 and CDR2 (germline): KGHSH, LQKENI. This CDR3 comprises 16 residues. Trimming took 1 base from V and 2 from J; bases not matched to a gene: 8. Note on this clone: Its specificity is not known.

General observations from the study: Sequencing artifact likely explains a cluster of highly shared sequence variants.

Use of 60 Vbeta and 13 Jbeta primers characterized the PCR. The method was immunoSEQ multiplex PCR; TCRdb's version includes in-frame clones alone and lacks a portion of them. The table includes roughly 93,000 clones, about 76% detected once. The receptor was isolated from a human donor in good health. Sequencing was done on a sample of PBMCs. The rearrangement links TRBV18 to TRBJ2-7; 7 bases map to TRBD1. The CDR3 here is CASSPQGQISTYEQYF. CDR3 nucleotides: TGTGCCAGCTCACCACAGGGACAGATTTCAACCTACGAGCAGTACTTC.